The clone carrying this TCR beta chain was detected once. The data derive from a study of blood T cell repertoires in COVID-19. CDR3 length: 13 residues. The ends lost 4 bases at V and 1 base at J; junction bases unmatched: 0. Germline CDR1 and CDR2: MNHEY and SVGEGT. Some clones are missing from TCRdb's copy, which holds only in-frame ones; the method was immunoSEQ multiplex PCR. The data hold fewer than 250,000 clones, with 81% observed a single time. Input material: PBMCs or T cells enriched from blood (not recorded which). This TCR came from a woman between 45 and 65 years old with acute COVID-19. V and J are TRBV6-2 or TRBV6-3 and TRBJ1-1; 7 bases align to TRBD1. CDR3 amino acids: CASSWTGNTEAFF. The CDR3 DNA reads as TGTGCCAGCAGTTGGACAGGGAACACTGAAGCTTTCTTT.